Presented here are 14 T cell receptor beta chains from one specimen sequenced in a study of cytomegalovirus exposure and HLA in healthy donors. Primers included in the PCR were 60 Vbeta and 13 Jbeta primers. Using immunoSEQ multiplex PCR, the repertoire was profiled, and TCRdb retains in-frame clones only, with some absent. The sample lists some 95,000 clones; 70% to 75% were seen once. The sample was PBMCs. These receptors came from a woman under 30 in good health and CMV-seropositive.

The genes are TRBV7-8 and TRBJ2-6, with 7 bases identical to TRBD1. V trimming: 3 bases; J trimming: 2 bases; junction bases outside the gene matches: 7. The CDR3 covers 17 residues. The germline gives CDR1 SGHVS, CDR2 FQNEAQ. CDR3 amino acids: CASSFRDSPPGANVLTF. The CDR3 nucleotides are TGTGCCAGCAGCTTCCGGGACAGCCCTCCTGGGGCCAACGTCCTGACTTTC.

The chain joins TRBV20-1 to TRBJ1-2; 7 bases align to TRBD1. The CDR3 consists of 11 residues. Trimming removed 7 bases from V and 8 bases from J; junction bases left unmatched: 7. Germline V gene data show CDR1 as DFQATT and CDR2 as SNEGSKA (reference sequence). For the CDR3, the DNA is TGCAGTGTCTGGACAGGACGCGGCTACACCTTC. It specifies CSVWTGRGYTF.

J is TRBJ1-2 and V is TRBV19; the match to TRBD1 covers 7 bases. Germline CDR1 is LNHDA and CDR2 is SQIVND (reference sequence). The CDR3 extends over 13 amino acids. The J segment lost 4 bases and the V segment lost 4 bases, leaving 3 bases of the junction unmatched. The CDR3 loop is CASSKGQAYGYTF. The CDR3 coding sequence is TGTGCCAGTAGTAAAGGACAGGCCTATGGCTACACCTTC.

The J gene is TRBJ2-3, the V gene TRBV4-2; TRBD1 matches at 8 bases. V was clipped by 0 bases and J by 0 bases; unmatched bases: 5. There are 17 residues in the CDR3. CDR1 LGHNA and CDR2 YNFKEQ come from the germline V gene. CDR3 loop: CASSQEDRGFSTDTQYF. CDR3 DNA: TGTGCCAGCAGCCAAGAAGACAGGGGCTTTAGCACAGATACGCAGTATTTT.

V usage is TRBV6-1 and J usage is TRBJ2-2, with D maybe TRBD1 (5 bases). With 6 bases removed from V and 3 bases from J, the gap between germline ends came to 11 bases. Germline V gene lookup returns CDR1 MNHNS and CDR2 SASEGT. The CDR3 contains 14 residues. This chain's CDR3 is CASRQGGDTGELFF. CDR3 coding DNA: TGTGCCAGCAGGCAGGGTGGCGACACCGGGGAGCTGTTTTTT.

This clone has only a few counts. The V gene is TRBV2, the J gene TRBJ2-3; D might be TRBD2 (5 bases). The germline V and J ends were trimmed by 6 bases and 1 base, with 11 bases remaining between them. CDR1 is SNHLY, CDR2 FYNNEI, per germline. The CDR3 contains 14 residues. CDR3 in amino acids: CASRRVGGTDTQYF. The CDR3 DNA reads TGTGCCAGCAGGAGGGTCGGGGGCACAGATACGCAGTATTTT.

V usage is TRBV28 and J usage is TRBJ2-1, with 13 bases aligning to TRBD2. The V gene end was trimmed by 5 bases and the J gene end by 5 bases; junction bases not matched to a gene: 6. Germline V gives CDR1 MDHEN, CDR2 SYDVKM. This CDR3 is 16 amino acids long. CDR3 protein: CASSGTSGIIHNEQFF. CDR3 sequence (DNA): TGTGCCAGCAGTGGGACTAGCGGGATAATCCACAATGAGCAGTTCTTC.

The chain joins TRBV15 to TRBJ1-2; tentative D call: TRBD1 (6 bases). This CDR3 contains 16 residues. Per germline, CDR1 LNHNV and CDR2 YYDKDF (reference sequence). Trimming removed 3 bases from V and 6 bases from J, with 20 bases in between. The CDR3 sequence: CATSSGTTNQGHGYTF. For the CDR3, the DNA is TGTGCCACCAGCAGCGGGACTACCAACCAGGGGCATGGCTACACCTTC.

This clone has only one observation. The rearrangement joins TRBV7-2 to TRBJ1-1, with a possible D match to TRBD1 (5 bases). Trimming removed 6 bases from V and 3 bases from J, with 11 bases in between. The V gene's germline CDR1 is SGHTA and CDR2 FQGNSA. The CDR3 sequence is 13 residues long. The CDR3 nucleotides read TGTGCCAGCAGATATCGGGGGGACACTGAAGCTTTCTTT. Translated, it gives CASRYRGDTEAFF. The whole variable domain, remainder taken from reference TRBV7-2 and TRBJ1-1, is GAGVSQSPSNKVTEKGKDVELRCDPISGHTALYWYRQSLGQGLEFLIYFQGNSAPDKSGLPSDRFSAERTGGSVSTLTIQRTQQEDSAVYLCASRYRGDTEAFFGQGTRLTVV.

The chain couples TRBV4-2 to TRBJ2-5; 7 positions agree with TRBD2. The germline gives CDR1 LGHNA, CDR2 YNFKEQ. The CDR3 spans 17 residues. J gave up 5 bases and V 3 bases, and 15 bases lay outside the gene matches. The CDR3 region is CASSQDLKQRDGETQYF. CDR3 nucleotides: TGTGCCAGCAGCCAGGACCTTAAGCAGCGGGACGGCGAGACCCAGTACTTC.

V is TRBV7-9 and J is TRBJ1-2; 7 positions agree with TRBD1. Germline-derived CDR1 and CDR2 are SEHNR and FQNEAQ (reference sequence). Trimming removed 5 bases from V and 4 bases from J; junction bases left unmatched: 16. The CDR3 length is 17 residues. The chain's CDR3 is CASSAGSGGGNLYGYTF. For the CDR3, the DNA is TGTGCCAGCAGCGCCGGCTCAGGGGGAGGAAACCTCTATGGCTACACCTTC.

J is TRBJ2-1 and V is TRBV5-6; 11 bases map to TRBD2. The CDR3 sequence is 17 residues long. V lost 4 bases, J lost 2 bases, and 8 bases stayed unmatched. Germline V gene lookup returns CDR1 SGHDT and CDR2 YYEEEE. CDR3: CASSPTLAGDPYNEQFF. In DNA form, the CDR3 reads TGTGCCAGCAGCCCCACACTAGCGGGAGACCCCTACAATGAGCAGTTCTTC.

CDR3 in DNA: TGTGCCAGCAGCCCAAACAGGTATTCCTACGAGCAGTACTTC. Its protein product is CASSPNRYSYEQYF. The chain carries TRBV6-5 and TRBJ2-5, with D perhaps TRBD1 (5 bases). The J call may be faulty, since TRBJ2-7 better matches the DNA end. In germline, CDR1 is MNHEY, CDR2 SVGAGI. The CDR3 spans 14 residues.

This rearrangement joins TRBV4-1 to TRBJ2-5, with 9 bases fitting TRBD1. The CDR3 has 14 amino acids. The ends lost 4 bases at V and 5 bases at J; junction bases unmatched: 5. Germline V gives CDR1 MGHRA, CDR2 YSYEKL. This chain's CDR3 is CASSLRQGGETQYF. The CDR3 DNA reads TGCGCCAGCAGCCTCCGACAGGGGGGCGAGACCCAGTACTTC.